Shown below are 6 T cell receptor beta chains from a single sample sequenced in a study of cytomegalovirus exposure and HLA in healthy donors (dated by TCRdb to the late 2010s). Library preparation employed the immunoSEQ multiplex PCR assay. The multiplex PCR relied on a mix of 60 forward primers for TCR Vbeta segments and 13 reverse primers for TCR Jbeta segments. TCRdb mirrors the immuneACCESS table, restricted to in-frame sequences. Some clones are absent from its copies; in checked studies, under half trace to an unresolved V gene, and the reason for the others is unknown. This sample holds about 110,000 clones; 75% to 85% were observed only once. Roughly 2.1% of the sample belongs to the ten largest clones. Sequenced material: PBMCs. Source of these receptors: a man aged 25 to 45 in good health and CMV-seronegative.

CDR3 sequence: CASSRLRGREDPTYNEQFF. CDR3 coding DNA: TGTGCCAGCAGCCGACTCCGAGGGCGGGAGGATCCCACCTACAATGAGCAGTTCTTC. This rearrangement joins TRBV4-2 to TRBJ2-1; TRBD2 matches at 8 bases. After removal of 4 bases from V and 2 bases from J, the junction contained 16 bases not matched to a gene. In germline, CDR1 is LGHNA, CDR2 YNFKEQ. This CDR3 region has 19 residues.

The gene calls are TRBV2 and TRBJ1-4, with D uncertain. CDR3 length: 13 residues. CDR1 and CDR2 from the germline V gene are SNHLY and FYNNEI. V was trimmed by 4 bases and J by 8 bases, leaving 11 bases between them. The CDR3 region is CASSVNSEEKLFF. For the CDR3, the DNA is TGTGCCAGCAGTGTAAACAGTGAGGAAAAACTGTTTTTT.

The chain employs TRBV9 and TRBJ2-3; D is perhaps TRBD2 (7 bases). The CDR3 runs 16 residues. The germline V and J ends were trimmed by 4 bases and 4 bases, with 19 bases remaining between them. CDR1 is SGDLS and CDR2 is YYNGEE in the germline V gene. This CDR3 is CASSPWHGGPPDTQYF. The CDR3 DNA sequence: TGTGCCAGCAGCCCTTGGCACGGGGGGCCGCCAGATACGCAGTATTTT. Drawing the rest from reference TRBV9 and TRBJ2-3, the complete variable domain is DSGVTQTPKHLITATGQRVTLRCSPRSGDLSVYWYQQSLDQGLQFLIQYYNGEERAKGNILERFSAQQFPDLHSELNLSSLELGDSALYFCASSPWHGGPPDTQYFGPGTRLTVL.

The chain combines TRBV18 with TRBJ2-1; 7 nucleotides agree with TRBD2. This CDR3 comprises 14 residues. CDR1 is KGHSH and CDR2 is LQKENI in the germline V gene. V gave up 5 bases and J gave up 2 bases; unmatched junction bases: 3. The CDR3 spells CASSSSGTYNEQFF. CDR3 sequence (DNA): TGTGCCAGCTCATCCAGCGGGACCTACAATGAGCAGTTCTTC.

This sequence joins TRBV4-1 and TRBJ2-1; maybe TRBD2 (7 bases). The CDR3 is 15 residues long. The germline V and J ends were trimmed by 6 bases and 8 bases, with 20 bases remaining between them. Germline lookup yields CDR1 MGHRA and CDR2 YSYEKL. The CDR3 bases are TGCGCCAGCAGAGTAAACGACGGGGGGCCCTATGAGCAGTTCTTC. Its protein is CASRVNDGGPYEQFF.

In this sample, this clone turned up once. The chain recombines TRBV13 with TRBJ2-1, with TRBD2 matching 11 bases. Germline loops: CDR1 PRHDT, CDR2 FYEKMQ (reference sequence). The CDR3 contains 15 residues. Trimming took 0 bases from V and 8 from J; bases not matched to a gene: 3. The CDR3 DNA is TGTGCCAGCAGCTTAGGTAGCGGGGGGGCCTATGAGCAGTTCTTC. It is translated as CASSLGSGGAYEQFF.